These 25 T cell receptor beta chains share one sample of origin, sequenced in a study of T-cell reconstitution after alpha-beta-depleted transplantation in children. Researchers prepared the TCRbeta library using unique molecular identifiers, the study reports. TCRdb reprocessed the PCR reads with MiXCR, giving one entry per CDR3 protein. The repertoire holds approximately 1,000,000 distinct CDR3 sequences, with about 29% as singletons. Sequencing used PBMCs, mostly from graft donor cells, obtained 360 days after TCRalphabeta/CD19-depleted stem cell transplant. The receptors originated from a boy in the first two years of life who had a stem cell transplant for SCID, so the T cells may come from the graft donor.

The chain links TRBV12-3 or TRBV12-4 to TRBJ1-6; a possible D gene is TRBD1 (6 bases). Trimming cost V 5 bases and J 13 bases, with 24 bases left between them. The CDR3 contains 16 residues. As DNA, the CDR3 is TGTGCCAGCAGTCCTCCTATTACAGGGAGGCCAGGCCCCCTCCACTTT. Protein: CASSPPITGRPGPLHF.

The chain's CDR3 is CASSPWDSGANVLTF. CDR3 bases: TGTGCCAGCAGCCCTTGGGACTCTGGGGCCAACGTCCTGACTTTC. The chain couples TRBV21-1 to TRBJ2-6. TRBV21-1 is a known pseudogene. The CDR3 extends over 15 amino acids.

The chain recombines TRBV15 with TRBJ2-7; 9 bases match TRBD1. The J segment lost 2 bases and the V segment lost 0 bases, leaving 5 bases of the junction unmatched. The CDR3 spans 16 residues. CDR1 is LNHNV, CDR2 YYDKDF, per germline (reference sequence). The CDR3 region is CATSRDPTGGPYEQYF. The CDR3, as DNA: TGTGCCACCAGCAGAGACCCGACAGGGGGGCCCTACGAGCAGTACTTC.

The rearrangement links TRBV15 to TRBJ2-1; a weak D match, TRBD2 (6 bases). V was pared by 3 bases and J by 0 bases, with 18 bases between. Per germline, CDR1 LNHNV and CDR2 YYDKDF (reference sequence). The CDR3 has 18 amino acids. CDR3 bases: TGTGCCACCAGCAGCCGGGGGAGCGGCAGGAGCTCCTACAATGAGCAGTTCTTC. Encoded protein: CATSSRGSGRSSYNEQFF.

The rearrangement joins TRBV11-2 to TRBJ2-2; no definite D call. V dropped 2 bases and J dropped 0 bases, with 16 bases sitting between them. The CDR3 loop spans 18 amino acids. Looked up from germline, CDR1 is SGHAT and CDR2 is FQNNGV. CDR3 nucleotide sequence: TGTGCCAGCAGCTTATGGGTCATAGGTAACGCGAACACCGGGGAGCTGTTTTTT. It translates to CASSLWVIGNANTGELFF.

This chain joins TRBV18 and TRBJ2-7; TRBD1 aligns across 8 bases. Germline CDR1 reads KGHSH; CDR2 reads LQKENI. The V gene end was trimmed by 5 bases and the J gene end by 7 bases; junction bases not matched to a gene: 16. This CDR3 comprises 16 residues. The CDR3 coding sequence is TGTGCCAGCTCAACCCGACGTCCGGGACAGGCTAATGAGCAGTACTTC. Translating gives CASSTRRPGQANEQYF.

This clonotype was recorded at least ten times. J is TRBJ2-7 and V is TRBV12-3 or TRBV12-4; D might be TRBD1 (5 bases). The V and J ends lost 5 bases and 2 bases respectively, with 16 bases between them. The CDR3 has 15 amino acids. The CDR3 loop is CASSNLDSITYEQYF. The CDR3 DNA reads as TGTGCCAGCAGTAATTTAGACAGTATTACCTACGAGCAGTACTTC.

This clonotype was detected a few times. The junction departs from the called germline gene at one end, perhaps through a read error. The gene calls are TRBV5-1 and TRBJ1-1, with D perhaps TRBD1 (6 bases). This CDR3 is 14 amino acids long. Germline lookup yields CDR1 SGHRS and CDR2 YFSETQ. Written as DNA, the CDR3 is TGTGCCAGCAGTTTACGACAGGTGAACACTGAAGCTTTCTTT. Translation: CASSLRQVNTEAFF.

This clonotype was recorded a few times. J is TRBJ2-7 and V is TRBV6-6; perhaps TRBD1 as D (6 bases). The germline V gene has CDR1 MNHNY and CDR2 SVGAGI (reference sequence). This CDR3 spans 13 amino acids. The CDR3 nucleotides are TGTGTCTGTTCGTCCGGGACAACCTACGAGCAGTACTTC. Protein product: CVCSSGTTYEQYF.

There are a few counts of this clonotype. V usage is TRBV20-1 and J usage is TRBJ2-7, with TRBD2 as a possible D gene (5 bases). This CDR3 region has 14 residues. Between the trimmed V and J ends, which lost 4 bases and 7 bases, there was a span of 20 bases. Per the germline V gene, CDR1 is DFQATT and CDR2 is SNEGSKA (reference sequence). The CDR3 loop is CSAIPGSSLREQYF. The CDR3 coding sequence is TGCAGTGCTATTCCGGGGAGTTCCCTACGAGAGCAGTACTTC.

V is TRBV5-1 and J is TRBJ2-7; no definite D call. Germline lookup yields CDR1 SGHRS and CDR2 YFSETQ. This CDR3 is 11 amino acids long. V was cut by 2 bases and J by 6 bases, with 6 bases left in between. The CDR3 protein is CASSFSREQYF. CDR3 nucleotide sequence: TGCGCCAGCAGCTTTTCTCGCGAGCAGTACTTC. The whole variable domain, filled in from reference TRBV5-1 and TRBJ2-7, reads KAGVTQTPRYLIKTRGQQVTLSCSPISGHRSVSWYQQTPGQGLQFLFEYFSETQRNKGNFPGRFSGRQFSNSRSEMNVSTLELGDSALYLCASSFSREQYFGPGTRLTVT.

The table lists this clonotype with a few counts. The CDR3 DNA reads TGCGCCAGCAGCTACCGGGGGGATTCCTACAATGAGCAGTTCTTC. Protein product: CASSYRGDSYNEQFF. The gene calls are TRBV5-1 and TRBJ2-1; 7 nucleotides line up with TRBD2. Unmatched junction bases numbered 4, after V lost 3 bases and J lost 1 base. Germline V lookup: CDR1 SGHRS, CDR2 YFSETQ. The CDR3 spans 15 residues.

This clonotype was counted only a few times. The chain carries TRBV6-1 and TRBJ2-2; 8 bases match TRBD2. V gave up 5 bases and J gave up 3 bases; unmatched junction bases: 5. Germline V gene data show CDR1 as MNHNS and CDR2 as SASEGT. The CDR3 loop spans 15 amino acids. CDR3 nucleotide sequence: TGTGCCAGCAGTCAGCCGGGGGGGTACACCGGGGAGCTGTTTTTT. It specifies CASSQPGGYTGELFF.

There are a few counts of this clonotype. The chain is built from TRBV20-1 and TRBJ2-5; D is unresolved. Trimming pared 5 bases from V and 2 bases from J, leaving 6 bases between. Germline CDR1 reads DFQATT; CDR2 reads SNEGSKA (reference sequence). CDR3 length: 11 residues. The CDR3 region is CSAWAQETQYF. In DNA form, the CDR3 reads TGCAGTGCTTGGGCTCAAGAGACCCAGTACTTC.

V gene TRBV25-1 combines with J gene TRBJ1-4; D is ambiguous. V was trimmed by 4 bases and J by 8 bases, leaving 11 bases between them. Per germline, CDR1 MGHDK and CDR2 SYGVNS. The CDR3 is made up of 13 amino acids. For the CDR3, the DNA is TGTGCCAGCAGTGGCCCCGTCGGGGAAAAACTGTTTTTT. Translated: CASSGPVGEKLFF.

The V and J genes are TRBV12-3 or TRBV12-4 and TRBJ2-1; perhaps TRBD1 as D (5 bases). The V end lost 3 bases, the J end lost 12 bases, and 9 bases lay between the germline ends. The length of the CDR3 is 11 residues. The CDR3 spells CASSLRDRQFF. The CDR3 nucleotides are TGTGCCAGCAGTTTGCGAGACAGGCAGTTCTTC.

The chain joins TRBV7-3 to TRBJ2-3, with D perhaps given as TRBD1 or TRBD2 (5 bases each). This CDR3 region has 17 residues. Germline CDR1 is SGHTA and CDR2 is FQGTGA. Trimming took 5 bases from V and 6 from J, leaving 24 bases between them. This CDR3 reads CASSRGRSGLLGDTQYF. CDR3 in DNA: TGTGCCAGCAGCCGGGGCCGATCGGGCTTGCTTGGGGATACGCAGTATTTT.

The V gene is TRBV10-3, the J gene TRBJ2-3; D call uncertain. This CDR3 region has 14 residues. Germline V gene data show CDR1 as ENHRY and CDR2 as SYGVKD. The germline V and J ends were trimmed by 4 bases and 1 base, with 9 bases remaining between them. This CDR3 is CAISGGSRTDTQYF. CDR3 DNA sequence: TGTGCCATCAGTGGGGGATCACGCACAGATACGCAGTATTTT.

The V call is TRBV4-1, the J call TRBJ2-1; 8 positions agree with TRBD2. CDR1 is MGHRA, CDR2 YSYEKL, per germline. The CDR3 runs to 17 residues. After removal of 0 bases from V and 4 bases from J, the junction contained 8 bases not matched to a gene. CDR3 amino acids: CASSQDRSGGHYNEQFF. The CDR3 region has the DNA TGCGCCAGCAGCCAAGACAGGAGCGGGGGCCATTACAATGAGCAGTTCTTC.

The rearrangement links TRBV9 to TRBJ2-1, with a weak D call TRBD2 (5 bases). V shed 0 bases and J shed 10 bases, with 17 bases lying between them. CDR3 size: 15 residues. Germline CDR1 reads SGDLS; CDR2 reads YYNGEE. The CDR3 here is CASSVASGPLGEQFF. The CDR3 coding sequence is TGTGCCAGCAGCGTAGCCAGCGGACCTCTAGGGGAGCAGTTCTTC.

The chain recombines TRBV28 with TRBJ1-1, with D maybe TRBD1 (5 bases). In germline, CDR1 is MDHEN, CDR2 SYDVKM. This CDR3 is built from 15 residues. V lost 5 bases, J lost 0 bases, and 13 bases lay in between. The DNA of the CDR3 is TGTGCCAGCAGTCGACAGACTCCCATGAACACTGAAGCTTTCTTT. It yields the protein CASSRQTPMNTEAFF.

This clonotype showed up just a few times. The V call is TRBV4-2, the J call TRBJ2-2; 7 positions agree with TRBD2. With V trimmed by 3 bases and J by 3 bases, 13 bases remained unmatched. Germline lookup yields CDR1 LGHNA and CDR2 YNFKEQ. This CDR3 region has 18 residues. The DNA of the CDR3 is TGTGCCAGCAGCCAGAGCTCTTGGGGCGGGGGAGACACCGGGGAGCTGTTTTTT. It encodes CASSQSSWGGGDTGELFF.

The V and J genes are TRBV28 and TRBJ2-7; TRBD2 matches at 8 bases. V lost 6 bases and J lost 1; bases outside the gene matches: 11. The CDR3 is 16 amino acids. Germline values: CDR1 MDHEN, CDR2 SYDVKM. DNA for the CDR3: TGTGCCAGCAGCCAATCTAGCGGGTTCCATTCCTACGAGCAGTACTTC. This sequence encodes CASSQSSGFHSYEQYF.

This clonotype was picked up a small number of times. The chain carries TRBV15 and TRBJ1-4, with 10 positions matching TRBD1. This CDR3 region has 18 residues. J was trimmed by 8 bases and V by 2 bases; bases with no gene match: 14. Germline CDR1 LNHNV, CDR2 YYDKDF (reference sequence). In nucleotides, the CDR3 is TGTGCCACCAGCAGAAGCGGGACAGGGGTCTACCCTCGGGAAAAACTGTTTTTT. The encoded protein is CATSRSGTGVYPREKLFF.

This clonotype showed up just a few times. The chain is built from TRBV4-1 and TRBJ2-3, with a weak D call TRBD2 (5 bases). The germline V gene has CDR1 MGHRA and CDR2 YSYEKL. The CDR3 runs to 15 residues. V was pared by 4 bases and J by 5 bases, with 16 bases between. CDR3 protein: CASSPHEEGLDTQYF. As DNA, the CDR3 is TGCGCCAGCAGCCCTCACGAAGAGGGATTAGATACGCAGTATTTT.